These 18 T cell receptor beta chains came from one sample sequenced in a study of blood T cell repertoires in COVID-19. Profiled with immunoSEQ multiplex PCR; TCRdb holds only in-frame clones, not every one. The table has about 120,000 clones, about nine tenths seen once. The specimen sequenced was peripheral blood. The receptor set was obtained from a woman in her 70s with acute or convalescent COVID-19.

The J gene is TRBJ1-5, the V gene TRBV28; the match to TRBD1 covers 8 bases. Germline V gene sequence: CDR1 MDHEN, CDR2 SYDVKM. V lost 5 bases and J lost 4; bases outside the gene matches: 1. The CDR3 runs 13 residues. Here the CDR3 DNA reads TGTGCCAGCAGTCGGGACAGGAATCAGCCCCAGCATTTT. This codes for CASSRDRNQPQHF.

The chain couples TRBV15 to TRBJ1-2, with D perhaps matching TRBD1 (5 bases). V gave up 1 base and J gave up 6 bases, with 9 bases separating them. This CDR3 is 13 amino acids long. The germline V gene encodes CDR1 LNHNV and CDR2 YYDKDF (reference sequence). The CDR3 sequence: CATSRVTVDGYTF. The CDR3 region has the DNA TGTGCCACCAGCAGAGTGACAGTTGATGGCTACACCTTC.

This clone occurred a few times. J is TRBJ2-7 and V is TRBV27; D is possibly TRBD1 (5 bases). The CDR3 contains 13 residues. Looked up from germline, CDR1 is MNHEY and CDR2 is SMNVEV (reference sequence). Between the trimmed V and J ends, which lost 1 base and 4 bases, there was a span of 8 bases. The CDR3 reads CASSLFQGYEQYF. CDR3 bases: TGTGCCAGCAGTTTATTTCAGGGTTACGAGCAGTACTTC.

This clone showed up just once. This chain uses TRBV21-1 with TRBJ1-6; the DNA was not used to check the table's D call, TRBD1. TRBV21-1 is a pseudogene segment. The CDR3 covers 15 residues. CDR3 nucleotide sequence: TGTGCCAGCAGCGCCCGAGGGACAGGGGGAACACCCCTCCACTTT. This sequence encodes CASSARGTGGTPLHF.

The chain links TRBV29-1 to TRBJ2-7, with 8 bases matching TRBD1. V shed 7 bases, J shed 7 bases, and the junction held 9 bases outside the gene matches. The CDR3 totals 12 residues. Per the germline V gene, CDR1 is SQVTM and CDR2 is ANQGSEA. This chain's CDR3 is CSAGQGAGEQYF. The CDR3 DNA is TGCAGCGCGGGTCAGGGGGCCGGAGAGCAGTACTTC.

This chain connects TRBV18 to TRBJ1-1; the match to TRBD1 covers 7 bases. The CDR3 contains 15 residues. V was clipped by 6 bases and J by 4 bases; unmatched bases: 11. The germline gives CDR1 KGHSH, CDR2 LQKENI. In DNA form, the CDR3 reads TGTGCCAGCTCGCCCCGACAGGGATCGAGCACTGAAGCTTTCTTT. Translated: CASSPRQGSSTEAFF.

This chain connects TRBV19 to TRBJ2-2, with TRBD1 matching 7 bases. The germline gives CDR1 LNHDA, CDR2 SQIVND (reference sequence). This CDR3 is 16 amino acids long. The J segment lost 2 bases and the V segment lost 3 bases, leaving 6 bases of the junction unmatched. The chain's CDR3 is CASSIVGGGNTGELFF. For the CDR3, the DNA is TGTGCCAGTAGTATTGTAGGGGGCGGAAACACCGGGGAGCTGTTTTTT.

V usage is TRBV6-6 and J usage is TRBJ2-7; 8 bases agree with TRBD1. V trimming: 8 bases; J trimming: 1 base; junction bases outside the gene matches: 7. The CDR3 is 14 residues long. In germline, CDR1 is MNHNY, CDR2 SVGAGI (reference sequence). CDR3: CASAGQGRSYEQYF. The CDR3 nucleotides are TGTGCCAGCGCAGGACAGGGTAGGTCCTACGAGCAGTACTTC.

The rearrangement uses TRBV14 and TRBJ2-3; D possibly corresponds to TRBD1 (6 bases). V lost 3 bases to trimming and J lost 6 bases, with 31 bases between them. From germline, CDR1 is SGHDN and CDR2 FVKESK. The CDR3 extends over 20 amino acids. The CDR3 sequence is CASSQGASRWLESRSDTQYF. In DNA form, the CDR3 reads TGTGCCAGCAGCCAGGGGGCCTCGCGGTGGCTGGAAAGTCGTAGCGATACGCAGTATTTT.

The rearrangement links TRBV10-3 to TRBJ2-3; 10 bases fit TRBD2. The length of the CDR3 is 14 residues. Trimming took 5 bases from V and 5 from J; bases not matched to a gene: 4. Germline V gives CDR1 ENHRY, CDR2 SYGVKD. CDR3 bases: TGTGCCATCAGTAGCGGGGGGGCCGGAGATACGCAGTATTTT. Its protein is CAISSGGAGDTQYF.

V is TRBV28 and J is TRBJ1-1; 8 bases agree with TRBD1. V lost 2 bases to trimming and J lost 5 bases; unmatched junction nucleotides: 4. Germline CDR1 MDHEN, CDR2 SYDVKM. The CDR3 sequence is 14 residues long. CDR3 in DNA: TGTGCCAGCAGTTTAGACAGGGGAGGGACTGAAGCTTTCTTT. This encodes CASSLDRGGTEAFF.

This clone showed up many times. The chain couples TRBV27 to TRBJ1-2, with D possibly matching TRBD1 (5 bases). CDR1 is MNHEY, CDR2 SMNVEV, per germline (reference sequence). This CDR3 spans 17 amino acids. With 5 bases removed from V and 5 bases from J, the gap between germline ends came to 24 bases. CDR3 protein: CASSPDPYHRRWYGYTF. In DNA form, the CDR3 reads TGTGCCAGCAGTCCCGACCCGTACCACAGGCGTTGGTATGGCTACACCTTC.

V is TRBV18 and J is TRBJ1-1, with TRBD1 matching 8 bases. J was trimmed by 1 base and V by 6 bases; bases with no gene match: 7. The CDR3 has 15 amino acids. Germline-derived CDR1 and CDR2 are KGHSH and LQKENI. DNA of the CDR3: TGTGCCAGCTCCATGGGACAGGCCGCGAACACTGAAGCTTTCTTT. Translating it yields CASSMGQAANTEAFF.

This rearrangement joins TRBV7-9 to TRBJ2-5; perhaps TRBD2 as D (5 bases). The CDR3 loop spans 14 amino acids. V was pared by 1 base and J by 3 bases, with 9 bases between. Germline V lookup: CDR1 SEHNR, CDR2 FQNEAQ (reference sequence). DNA of the CDR3: TGTGCCAGCAGCTTAGGTATGGGAGAAGAGACCCAGTACTTC. It translates to CASSLGMGEETQYF.

The rearrangement joins TRBV30 to TRBJ2-3; TRBD1 agrees at 7 bases. CDR1 and CDR2 from the germline V gene are GTSNPN and SVGIG (reference sequence). V lost 0 bases to trimming and J lost 5 bases; unmatched junction nucleotides: 5. The CDR3 consists of 14 residues. CDR3 region: CAWSVDRDGDTQYF. The CDR3 DNA reads as TGTGCCTGGAGTGTCGACAGGGACGGAGATACGCAGTATTTT.

The V and J genes are TRBV4-2 and TRBJ1-5; weak D call: TRBD1 (6 bases). This CDR3 spans 13 amino acids. The germline CDR1 and CDR2 sequences are LGHNA and YNFKEQ. Trimming left V 6 bases short and J 5 bases short, with 11 bases between. The DNA of the CDR3 is TGTGCCAGCAGGAGGGCAGGGGATCAGCCCCAGCATTTT. Protein: CASRRAGDQPQHF.

This sequence joins TRBV5-1 and TRBJ1-2; 9 bases fit TRBD1. V shed 4 bases, J shed 0 bases, and the junction held 7 bases outside the gene matches. Germline-derived CDR1 and CDR2 are SGHRS and YFSETQ. There are 16 residues in the CDR3. Written as DNA, the CDR3 is TGCGCCAGCAGCCTGCTGGGACAGGGAGCTAACTATGGCTACACCTTC. Translating it yields CASSLLGQGANYGYTF.

V and J are TRBV18 and TRBJ2-1, with 7 bases fitting TRBD2. Per germline, CDR1 KGHSH and CDR2 LQKENI. Losses at the gene ends were 3 bases for V and 4 bases for J; bases not matched to a gene: 6. The length of the CDR3 is 15 residues. The CDR3 bases are TGTGCCAGCTCACCTGGGGCTAGCGGTTACAATGAGCAGTTCTTC. Translated: CASSPGASGYNEQFF. Full variable domain (outside the CDR3, taken from reference TRBV18 and TRBJ2-1): NAGVMQNPRHLVRRRGQEARLRCSPMKGHSHVYWYRQLPEEGLKFMVYLQKENIIDESGMPKERFSAEFPKEGPSILRIQQVVRGDSAAYFCASSPGASGYNEQFFGPGTRLTVL.